A single sample is the source of the 3 T cell receptor beta chains below, sequenced in a study of cytomegalovirus exposure and HLA in healthy donors. The primer mix had 60 Vbeta and 13 Jbeta primers. Measured with immunoSEQ multiplex PCR; TCRdb has only the in-frame clones, and not every one. The sample contains 120,000 to 150,000 clones, about 80% of which appear only once. The material sequenced was PBMCs. Receptor source: a woman aged 40 to 49 in good health and CMV-seronegative.

This rearrangement joins TRBV5-1 to TRBJ2-3, with 10 bases aligning to TRBD2. Germline-derived CDR1 and CDR2 are SGHRS and YFSETQ. V dropped 6 bases and J dropped 4; count of bases not matched to a gene: 5. CDR3 length: 14 amino acids. DNA for the CDR3: TGCGCCAGCAAAAGGGGGACTAGCGCAGATACGCAGTATTTT. It is translated as CASKRGTSADTQYF. The full variable domain, with the rest looked up from reference TRBV5-1 and TRBJ2-3, is KAGVTQTPRYLIKTRGQQVTLSCSPISGHRSVSWYQQTPGQGLQFLFEYFSETQRNKGNFPGRFSGRQFSNSRSEMNVSTLELGDSALYLCASKRGTSADTQYFGPGTRLTVL.

The chain is built from TRBV6-1 and TRBJ1-2, with TRBD1 as a possible D gene (5 bases). Germline V CDR1 and CDR2: MNHNS, SASEGT. The germline V and J ends were trimmed by 3 bases and 4 bases, with 12 bases remaining between them. CDR3 length: 14 amino acids. The CDR3 protein is CASSESVGLYGYTF. As DNA, the CDR3 is TGTGCCAGCAGTGAGTCCGTGGGGCTCTATGGCTACACCTTC.

The chain is built from TRBV4-1 and TRBJ1-1, with TRBD1 identical over 11 bases. Trimming took 0 bases from V and 5 from J; bases not matched to a gene: 5. Germline values: CDR1 MGHRA, CDR2 YSYEKL. This CDR3 contains 16 residues. The chain's CDR3 is CASSQDRDRGGTEAFF. The DNA for the CDR3 is TGCGCCAGCAGCCAAGACCGGGACAGGGGGGGAACTGAAGCTTTCTTT.